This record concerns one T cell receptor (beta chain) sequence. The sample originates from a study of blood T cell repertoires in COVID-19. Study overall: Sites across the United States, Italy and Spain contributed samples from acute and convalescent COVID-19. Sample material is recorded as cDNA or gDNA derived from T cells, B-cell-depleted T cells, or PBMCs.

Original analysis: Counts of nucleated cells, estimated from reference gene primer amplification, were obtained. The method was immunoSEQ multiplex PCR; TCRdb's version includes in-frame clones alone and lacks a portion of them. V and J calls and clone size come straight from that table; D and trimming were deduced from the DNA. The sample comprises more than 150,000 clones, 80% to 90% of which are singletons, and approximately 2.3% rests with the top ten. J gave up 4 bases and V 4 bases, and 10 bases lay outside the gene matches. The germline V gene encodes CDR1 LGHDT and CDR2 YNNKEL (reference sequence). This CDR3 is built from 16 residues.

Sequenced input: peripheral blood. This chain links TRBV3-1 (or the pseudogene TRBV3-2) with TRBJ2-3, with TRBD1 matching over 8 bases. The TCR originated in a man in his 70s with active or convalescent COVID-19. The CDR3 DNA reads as TGTGCCAGCAGCCCCGGACAGGGTCTAAGCGCAGATACGCAGTATTTT. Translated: CASSPGQGLSADTQYF.